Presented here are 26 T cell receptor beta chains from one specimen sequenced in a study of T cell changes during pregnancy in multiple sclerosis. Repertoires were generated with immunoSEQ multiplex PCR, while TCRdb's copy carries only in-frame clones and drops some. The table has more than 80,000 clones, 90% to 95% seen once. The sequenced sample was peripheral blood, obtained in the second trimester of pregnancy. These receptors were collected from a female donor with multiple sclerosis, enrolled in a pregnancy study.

This CDR3 reads CASSLNGQGRYNEQFF. CDR3 DNA: TGTGCCAGCAGCTTAAACGGACAGGGTCGCTACAATGAGCAGTTCTTC. J is TRBJ2-1 and V is TRBV7-9; 8 bases agree with TRBD1. The CDR3 totals 16 residues. Germline V gives CDR1 SEHNR, CDR2 FQNEAQ (reference sequence). V gave up 2 bases and J gave up 3 bases; unmatched junction bases: 6.

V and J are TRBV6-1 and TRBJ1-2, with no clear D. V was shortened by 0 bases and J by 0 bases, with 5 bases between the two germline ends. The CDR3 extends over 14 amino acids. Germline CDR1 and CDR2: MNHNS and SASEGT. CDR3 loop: CASSEAVTNYGYTF. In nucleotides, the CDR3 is TGTGCCAGCAGTGAAGCTGTAACTAACTATGGCTACACCTTC.

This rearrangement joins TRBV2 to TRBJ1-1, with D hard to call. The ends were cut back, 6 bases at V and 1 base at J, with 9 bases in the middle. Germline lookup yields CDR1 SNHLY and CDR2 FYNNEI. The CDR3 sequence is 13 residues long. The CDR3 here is CASREEKNTEAFF. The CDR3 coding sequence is TGTGCCAGCAGAGAGGAGAAGAACACTGAAGCTTTCTTT.

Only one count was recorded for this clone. CDR3 nucleotide sequence: TGCGCCAGCAGCTTGGGAGGTCTAGCGGTGAACACCGGGGAGCTGTTTTTT. Protein: CASSLGGLAVNTGELFF. V and J are TRBV5-1 and TRBJ2-2; TRBD2 matches at 7 bases. The V and J ends lost 0 bases and 1 base, in that order; junction bases with no gene match: 6. Germline-derived CDR1 and CDR2 are SGHRS and YFSETQ. This CDR3 contains 17 residues.

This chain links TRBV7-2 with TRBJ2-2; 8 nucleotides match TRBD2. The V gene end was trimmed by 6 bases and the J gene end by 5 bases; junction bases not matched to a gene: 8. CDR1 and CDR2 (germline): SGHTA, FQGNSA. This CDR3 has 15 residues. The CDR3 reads CASRLAGTTTGELFF. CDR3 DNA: TGTGCCAGCAGGCTAGCGGGTACTACAACCGGGGAGCTGTTTTTT.

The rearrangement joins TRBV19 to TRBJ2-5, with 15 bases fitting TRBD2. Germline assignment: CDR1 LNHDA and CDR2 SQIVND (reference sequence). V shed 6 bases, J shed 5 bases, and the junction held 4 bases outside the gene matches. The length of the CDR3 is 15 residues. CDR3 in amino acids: CASSRTSGRAETQYF. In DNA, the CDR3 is TGTGCCAGTAGCAGGACTAGCGGGAGGGCTGAGACCCAGTACTTC. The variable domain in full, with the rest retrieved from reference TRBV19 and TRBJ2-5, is DGGITQSPKYLFRKEGQNVTLSCEQNLNHDAMYWYRQDPGQGLRLIYYSQIVNDFQKGDIAEGYSVSREKKESFPLTVTSAQKNPTAFYLCASSRTSGRAETQYFGPGTRLLVL.

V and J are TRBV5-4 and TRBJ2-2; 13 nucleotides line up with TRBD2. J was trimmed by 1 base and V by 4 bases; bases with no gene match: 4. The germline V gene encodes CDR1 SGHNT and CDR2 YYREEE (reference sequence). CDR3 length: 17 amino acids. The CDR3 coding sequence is TGTGCCAGCAGCGAGGGACTAGCGGGATTGAACACCGGGGAGCTGTTTTTT. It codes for CASSEGLAGLNTGELFF.

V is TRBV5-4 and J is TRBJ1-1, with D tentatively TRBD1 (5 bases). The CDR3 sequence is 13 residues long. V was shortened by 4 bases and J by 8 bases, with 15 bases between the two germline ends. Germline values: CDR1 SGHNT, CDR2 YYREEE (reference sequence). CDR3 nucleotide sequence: TGTGCCAGCAGCCGCCCGGAGGGGTACGAAGCTTTCTTT. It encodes CASSRPEGYEAFF.

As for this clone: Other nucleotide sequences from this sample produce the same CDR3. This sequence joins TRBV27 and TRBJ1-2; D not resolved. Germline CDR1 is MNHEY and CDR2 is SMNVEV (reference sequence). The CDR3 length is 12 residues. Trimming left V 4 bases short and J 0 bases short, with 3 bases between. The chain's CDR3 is CASSSSNYGYTF. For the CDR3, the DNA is TGTGCCAGCAGTTCGTCTAACTATGGCTACACCTTC.

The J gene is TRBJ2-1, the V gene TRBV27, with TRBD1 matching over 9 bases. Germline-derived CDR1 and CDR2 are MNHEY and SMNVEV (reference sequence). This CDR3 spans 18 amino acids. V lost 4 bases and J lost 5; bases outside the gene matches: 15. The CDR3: CASSSYAGTGLADNEQFF. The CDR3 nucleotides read TGTGCCAGCAGTTCATACGCTGGGACAGGGTTGGCAGACAATGAGCAGTTCTTC.

CDR3 sequence reads: CATVSLGRAGANVLTF. The CDR3 bases are TGTGCCACCGTATCCCTCGGGAGGGCTGGGGCCAACGTCCTGACTTTC. This sequence joins TRBV28 and TRBJ2-6; 8 bases agree with TRBD2. There are 16 residues in the CDR3. With V trimmed by 10 bases and J by 2 bases, 10 bases remained unmatched. From germline, CDR1 is MDHEN and CDR2 SYDVKM.

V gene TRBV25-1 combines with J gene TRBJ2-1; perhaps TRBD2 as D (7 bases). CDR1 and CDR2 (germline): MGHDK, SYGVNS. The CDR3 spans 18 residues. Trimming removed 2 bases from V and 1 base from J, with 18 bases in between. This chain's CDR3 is CASSEPPGGGRSYNEQFF. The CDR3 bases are TGTGCCAGCAGTGAACCCCCCGGGGGCGGGAGATCCTACAATGAGCAGTTCTTC.

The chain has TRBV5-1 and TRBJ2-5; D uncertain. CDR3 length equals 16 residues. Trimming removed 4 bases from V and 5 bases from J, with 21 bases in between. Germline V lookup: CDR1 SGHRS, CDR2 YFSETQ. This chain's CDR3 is CASSTALVAPRETQYF. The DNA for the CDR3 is TGCGCCAGCAGCACTGCCCTCGTAGCACCGCGGGAGACCCAGTACTTC. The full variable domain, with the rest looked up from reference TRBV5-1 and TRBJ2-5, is KAGVTQTPRYLIKTRGQQVTLSCSPISGHRSVSWYQQTPGQGLQFLFEYFSETQRNKGNFPGRFSGRQFSNSRSEMNVSTLELGDSALYLCASSTALVAPRETQYFGPGTRLLVL.

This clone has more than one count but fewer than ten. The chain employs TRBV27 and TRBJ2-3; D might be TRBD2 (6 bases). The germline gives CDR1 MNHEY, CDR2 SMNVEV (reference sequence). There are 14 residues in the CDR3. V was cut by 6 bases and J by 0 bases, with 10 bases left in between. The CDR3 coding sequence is TGTGCCAGCAGCCCGGGAGCCAGCACAGATACGCAGTATTTT. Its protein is CASSPGASTDTQYF.

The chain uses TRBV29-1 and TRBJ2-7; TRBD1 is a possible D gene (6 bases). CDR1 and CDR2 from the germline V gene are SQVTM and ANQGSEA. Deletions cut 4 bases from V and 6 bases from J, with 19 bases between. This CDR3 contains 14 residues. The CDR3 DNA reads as TGCAGCGTTGTTTACACGGACAGAGGATCCGAGCAGTACTTC. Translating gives CSVVYTDRGSEQYF.

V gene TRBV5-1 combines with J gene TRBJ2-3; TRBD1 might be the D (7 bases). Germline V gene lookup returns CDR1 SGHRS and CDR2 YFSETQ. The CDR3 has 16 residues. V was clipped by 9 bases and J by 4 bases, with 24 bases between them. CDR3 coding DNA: TGCGCCACCAGGGGGGCCCCATCTAACAATGCAGATACGCAGTATTTT. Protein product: CATRGAPSNNADTQYF.

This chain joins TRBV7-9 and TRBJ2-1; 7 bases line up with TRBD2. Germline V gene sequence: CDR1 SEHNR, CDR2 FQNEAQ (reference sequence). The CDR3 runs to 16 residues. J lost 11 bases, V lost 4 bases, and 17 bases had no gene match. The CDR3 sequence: CASSSTHGRETSKQFF. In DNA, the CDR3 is TGTGCCAGCAGCTCCACCCACGGGCGGGAGACTAGTAAGCAGTTCTTC.

As DNA, the CDR3 is TGCGCCAGCGGGATGAGGGGGCCCACCGGGGAGCTGTTTTTT. As protein: CASGMRGPTGELFF. The chain is built from TRBV5-1 and TRBJ2-2, with 7 bases that match TRBD1. CDR1 and CDR2 from the germline V gene are SGHRS and YFSETQ. J gave up 4 bases and V 7 bases, and 7 bases lay outside the gene matches. The CDR3 is 14 residues long.

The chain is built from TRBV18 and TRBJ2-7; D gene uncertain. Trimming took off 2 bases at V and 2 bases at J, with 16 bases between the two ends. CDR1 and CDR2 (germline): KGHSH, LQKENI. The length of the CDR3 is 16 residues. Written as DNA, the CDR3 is TGTGCCAGCTCACCATGGCCAGGTGGAAATACCTACGAGCAGTACTTC. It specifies CASSPWPGGNTYEQYF.

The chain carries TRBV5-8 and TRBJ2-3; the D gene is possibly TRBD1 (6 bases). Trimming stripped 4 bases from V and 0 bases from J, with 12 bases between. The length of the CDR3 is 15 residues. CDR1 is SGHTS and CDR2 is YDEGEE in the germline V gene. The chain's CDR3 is CASSPGQSSTDTQYF. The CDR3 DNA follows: TGTGCCAGCAGCCCCGGACAGTCTAGCACAGATACGCAGTATTTT.

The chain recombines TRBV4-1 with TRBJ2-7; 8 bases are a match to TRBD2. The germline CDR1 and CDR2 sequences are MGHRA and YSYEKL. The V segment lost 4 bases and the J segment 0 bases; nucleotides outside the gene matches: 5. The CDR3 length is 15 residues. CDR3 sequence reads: CASSLIGTSSYEQYF. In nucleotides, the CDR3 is TGCGCCAGCAGCCTGATCGGGACTAGCTCCTACGAGCAGTACTTC.

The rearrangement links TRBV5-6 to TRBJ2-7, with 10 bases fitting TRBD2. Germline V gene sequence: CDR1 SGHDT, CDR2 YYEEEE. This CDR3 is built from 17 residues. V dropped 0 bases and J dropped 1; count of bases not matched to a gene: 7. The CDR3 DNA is TGTGCCAGCAGCTTGGATCGTAGCGGGAGGACGTCCTACGAGCAGTACTTC. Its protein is CASSLDRSGRTSYEQYF.

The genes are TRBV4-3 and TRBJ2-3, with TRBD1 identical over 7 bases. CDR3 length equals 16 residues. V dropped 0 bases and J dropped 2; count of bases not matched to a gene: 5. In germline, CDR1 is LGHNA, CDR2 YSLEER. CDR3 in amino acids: CASSQEDRENTDTQYF. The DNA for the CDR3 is TGCGCCAGCAGCCAAGAAGACAGGGAGAACACAGATACGCAGTATTTT.

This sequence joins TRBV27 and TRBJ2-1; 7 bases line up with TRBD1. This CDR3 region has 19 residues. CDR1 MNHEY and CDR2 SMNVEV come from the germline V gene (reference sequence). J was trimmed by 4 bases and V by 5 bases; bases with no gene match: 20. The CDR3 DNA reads TGTGCCAGCAGTATCAAGAGGGACAGCTTCATGGGGGCTTACAATGAGCAGTTCTTC. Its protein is CASSIKRDSFMGAYNEQFF.

The CDR3 DNA is TGTGCCAGCAGCCCAAGCGGGGAGGGAGACGAGCAGTACTTC. Translated, it gives CASSPSGEGDEQYF. The J gene is TRBJ2-7, the V gene TRBV7-9; 7 nucleotides align to TRBD2. This CDR3 region has 14 residues. CDR1 SEHNR and CDR2 FQNEAQ come from the germline V gene (reference sequence). Trimming took 5 bases from V and 5 from J; bases not matched to a gene: 9.

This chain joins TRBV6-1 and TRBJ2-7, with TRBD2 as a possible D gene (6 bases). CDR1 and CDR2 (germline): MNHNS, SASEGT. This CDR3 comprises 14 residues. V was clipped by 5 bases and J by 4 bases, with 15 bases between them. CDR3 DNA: TGTGCCAGCAGTACAGAGGGTAGCGGATACGAGCAGTACTTC. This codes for CASSTEGSGYEQYF.